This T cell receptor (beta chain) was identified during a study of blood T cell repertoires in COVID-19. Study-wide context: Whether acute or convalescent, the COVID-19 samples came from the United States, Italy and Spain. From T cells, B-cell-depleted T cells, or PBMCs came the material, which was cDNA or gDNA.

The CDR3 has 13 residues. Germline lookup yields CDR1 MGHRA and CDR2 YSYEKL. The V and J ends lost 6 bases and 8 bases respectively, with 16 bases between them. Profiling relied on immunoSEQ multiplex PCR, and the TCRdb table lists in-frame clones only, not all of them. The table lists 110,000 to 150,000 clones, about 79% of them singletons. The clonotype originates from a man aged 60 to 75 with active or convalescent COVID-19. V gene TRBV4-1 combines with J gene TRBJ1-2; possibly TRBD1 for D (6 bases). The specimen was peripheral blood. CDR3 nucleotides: TGCGCCAGCAGGAGGACAGAGTGGCAGGGCTACACCTTC. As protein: CASRRTEWQGYTF.